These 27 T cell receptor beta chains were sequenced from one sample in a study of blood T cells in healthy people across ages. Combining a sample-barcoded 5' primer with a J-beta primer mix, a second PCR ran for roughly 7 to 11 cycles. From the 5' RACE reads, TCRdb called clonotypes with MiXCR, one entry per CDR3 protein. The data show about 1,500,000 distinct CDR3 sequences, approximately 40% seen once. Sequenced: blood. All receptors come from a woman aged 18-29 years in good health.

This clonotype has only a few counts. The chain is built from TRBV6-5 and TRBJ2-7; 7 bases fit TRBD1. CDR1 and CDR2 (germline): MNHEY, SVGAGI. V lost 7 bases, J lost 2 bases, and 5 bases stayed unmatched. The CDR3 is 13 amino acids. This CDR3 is CASNSGQPYEQYF. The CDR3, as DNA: TGTGCCAGCAACTCGGGACAGCCCTACGAGCAGTACTTC.

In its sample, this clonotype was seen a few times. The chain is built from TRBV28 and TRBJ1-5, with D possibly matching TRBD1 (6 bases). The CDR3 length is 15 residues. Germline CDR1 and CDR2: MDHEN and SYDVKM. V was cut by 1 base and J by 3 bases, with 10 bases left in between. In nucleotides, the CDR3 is TGTGCCAGCAGTTTATCGGACAGTTTCAATCAGCCCCAGCATTTT. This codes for CASSLSDSFNQPQHF.

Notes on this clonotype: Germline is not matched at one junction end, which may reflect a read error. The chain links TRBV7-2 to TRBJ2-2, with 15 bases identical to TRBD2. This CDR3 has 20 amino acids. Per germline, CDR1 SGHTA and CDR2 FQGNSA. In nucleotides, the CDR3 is TGCGCCAGCAGCCGAGACGGACTAGCGGGAGGGTCTGTGAAGGCCGGGGAGCTGTTTTTT. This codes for CASSRDGLAGGSVKAGELFF.

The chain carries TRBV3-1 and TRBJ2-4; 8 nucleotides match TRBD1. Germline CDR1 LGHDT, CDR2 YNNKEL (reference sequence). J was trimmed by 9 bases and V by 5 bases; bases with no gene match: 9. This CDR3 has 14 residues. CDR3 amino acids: CASSGRHGQGIQYF. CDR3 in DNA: TGTGCCAGCAGCGGAAGGCATGGACAGGGCATTCAGTACTTC.

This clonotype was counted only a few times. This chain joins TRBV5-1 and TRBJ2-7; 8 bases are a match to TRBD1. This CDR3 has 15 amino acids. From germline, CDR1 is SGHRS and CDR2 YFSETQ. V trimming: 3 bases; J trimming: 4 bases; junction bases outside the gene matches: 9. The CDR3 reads CASSSVAQGAYEQYF. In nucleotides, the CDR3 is TGCGCCAGCAGCTCGGTGGCTCAGGGGGCATACGAGCAGTACTTC.

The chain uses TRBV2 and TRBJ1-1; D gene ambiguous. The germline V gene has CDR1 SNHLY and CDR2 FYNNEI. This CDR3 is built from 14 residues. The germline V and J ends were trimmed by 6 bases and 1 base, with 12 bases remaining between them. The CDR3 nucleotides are TGTGCCAGCAGCCAAGGACTGGCGAACACTGAAGCTTTCTTT. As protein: CASSQGLANTEAFF.

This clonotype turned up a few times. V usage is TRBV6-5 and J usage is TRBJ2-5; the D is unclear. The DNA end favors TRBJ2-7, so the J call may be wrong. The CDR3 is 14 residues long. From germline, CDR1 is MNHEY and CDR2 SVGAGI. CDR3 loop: CASSQDPLPYEQYF. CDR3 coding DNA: TGTGCCAGCTCCCAGGACCCACTGCCCTACGAGCAGTACTTC.

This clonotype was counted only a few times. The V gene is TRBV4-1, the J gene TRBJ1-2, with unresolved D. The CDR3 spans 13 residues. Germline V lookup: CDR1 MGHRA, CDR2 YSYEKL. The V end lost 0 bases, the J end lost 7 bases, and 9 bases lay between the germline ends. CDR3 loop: CASSQDLGSGYTF. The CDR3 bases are TGCGCCAGCAGCCAAGATCTAGGAAGTGGCTACACCTTC.

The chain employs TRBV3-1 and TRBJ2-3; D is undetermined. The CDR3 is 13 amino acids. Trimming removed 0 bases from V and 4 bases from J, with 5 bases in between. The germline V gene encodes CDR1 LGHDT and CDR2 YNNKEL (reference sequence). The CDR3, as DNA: TGTGCCAGCAGCCAAGAGGGTGCAGATACGCAGTATTTT. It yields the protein CASSQEGADTQYF.

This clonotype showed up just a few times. DNA for the CDR3: TGTGCCAGCACGGCGTACCGAGACACAGATACGCAGTATTTT. Protein: CASTAYRDTDTQYF. The chain uses TRBV11-2 and TRBJ2-3; D not resolved. V lost 7 bases to trimming and J lost 2 bases, with 13 bases between them. The CDR3 covers 14 residues. CDR1 and CDR2 (germline): SGHAT, FQNNGV. Together with reference TRBV11-2 and TRBJ2-3, the CDR3 gives the full variable domain: EAGVAQSPRYKIIEKRQSVAFWCNPISGHATLYWYQQILGQGPKLLIQFQNNGVVDDSQLPKDRFSAERLKGVDSTLKIQPAKLEDSAVYLCASTAYRDTDTQYFGPGTRLTVL.

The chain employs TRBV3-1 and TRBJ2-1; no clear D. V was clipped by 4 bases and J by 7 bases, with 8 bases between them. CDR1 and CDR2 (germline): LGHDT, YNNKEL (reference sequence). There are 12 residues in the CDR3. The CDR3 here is CASSPRKNEQFF. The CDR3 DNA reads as TGTGCCAGCAGCCCCCGCAAGAATGAGCAGTTCTTC.

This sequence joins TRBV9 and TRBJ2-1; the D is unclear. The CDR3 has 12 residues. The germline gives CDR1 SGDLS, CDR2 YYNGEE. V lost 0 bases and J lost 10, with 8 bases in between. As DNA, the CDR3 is TGTGCCAGCAGCGTAGCCAGTACGGAGCAGTTCTTC. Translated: CASSVASTEQFF.

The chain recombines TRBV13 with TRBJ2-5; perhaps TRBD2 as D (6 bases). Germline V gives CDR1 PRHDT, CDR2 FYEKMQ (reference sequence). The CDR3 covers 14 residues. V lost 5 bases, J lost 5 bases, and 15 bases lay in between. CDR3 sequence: CASSAGPPMETQYF. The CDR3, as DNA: TGTGCCAGCAGCGCGGGACCGCCTATGGAGACCCAGTACTTC.

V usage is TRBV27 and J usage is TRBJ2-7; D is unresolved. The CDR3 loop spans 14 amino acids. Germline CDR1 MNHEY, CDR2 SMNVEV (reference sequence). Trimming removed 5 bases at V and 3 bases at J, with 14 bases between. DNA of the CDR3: TGTGCCAGCAGTCCTGCCGGCCAGTACTACGAGCAGTACTTC. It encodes CASSPAGQYYEQYF.

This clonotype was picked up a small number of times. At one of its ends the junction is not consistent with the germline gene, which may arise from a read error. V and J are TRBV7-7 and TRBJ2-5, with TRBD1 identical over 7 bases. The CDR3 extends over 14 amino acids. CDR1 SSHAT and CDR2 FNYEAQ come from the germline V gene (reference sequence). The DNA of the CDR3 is TGTGCTAGCAGCTTAGCGCGACAGGGAGAGACCCAGTACTTC. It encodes CASSLARQGETQYF.

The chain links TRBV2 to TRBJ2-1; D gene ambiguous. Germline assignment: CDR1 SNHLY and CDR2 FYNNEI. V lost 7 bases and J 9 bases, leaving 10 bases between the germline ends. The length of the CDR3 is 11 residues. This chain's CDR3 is CASTREVEQFF. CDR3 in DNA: TGTGCCAGCACACGTGAGGTTGAGCAGTTCTTC.

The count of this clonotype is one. CDR3 bases: TGTGCCTGGGGCCTAGCGTTGGGGTACGAGCAGTACTTC. Its protein is CAWGLALGYEQYF. The chain uses TRBV30 and TRBJ2-4; tentatively, D is TRBD2 (6 bases). The DNA end lines up better with TRBJ2-7; the J call may be wrong. The germline V gene encodes CDR1 GTSNPN and CDR2 SVGIG (reference sequence). CDR3 size: 13 residues.

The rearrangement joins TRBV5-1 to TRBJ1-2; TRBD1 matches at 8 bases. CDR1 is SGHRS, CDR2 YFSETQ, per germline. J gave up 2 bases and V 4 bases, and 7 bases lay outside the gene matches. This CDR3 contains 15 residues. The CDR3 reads CASSTGQGQNYGYTF. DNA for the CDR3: TGCGCCAGCAGCACCGGACAGGGACAAAACTATGGCTACACCTTC.

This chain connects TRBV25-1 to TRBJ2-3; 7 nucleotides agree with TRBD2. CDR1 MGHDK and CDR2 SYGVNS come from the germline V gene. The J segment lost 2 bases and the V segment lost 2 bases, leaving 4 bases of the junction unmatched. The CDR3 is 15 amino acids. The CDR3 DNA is TGTGCCAGCAGTGAAGGGGGGGATAACACAGATACGCAGTATTTT. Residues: CASSEGGDNTDTQYF.

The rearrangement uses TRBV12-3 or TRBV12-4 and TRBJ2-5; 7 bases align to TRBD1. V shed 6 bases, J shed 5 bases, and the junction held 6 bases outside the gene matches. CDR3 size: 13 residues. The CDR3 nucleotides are TGTGCCAGCAGAGGCAGGGGGTACGAGACCCAGTACTTC. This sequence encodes CASRGRGYETQYF.

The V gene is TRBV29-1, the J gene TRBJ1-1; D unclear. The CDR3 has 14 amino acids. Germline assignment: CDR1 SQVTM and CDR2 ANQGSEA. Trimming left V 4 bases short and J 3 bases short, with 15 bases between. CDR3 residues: CSVVRLQTYTEAFF. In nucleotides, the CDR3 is TGCAGCGTTGTCCGGCTACAGACCTACACTGAAGCTTTCTTT.

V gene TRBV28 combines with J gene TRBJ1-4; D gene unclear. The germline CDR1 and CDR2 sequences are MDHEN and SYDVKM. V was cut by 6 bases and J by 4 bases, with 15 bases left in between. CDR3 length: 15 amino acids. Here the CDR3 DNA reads TGTGCCAGCAGCCCCGAGGGTGGCCATAATGAAAAACTGTTTTTT. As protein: CASSPEGGHNEKLFF.

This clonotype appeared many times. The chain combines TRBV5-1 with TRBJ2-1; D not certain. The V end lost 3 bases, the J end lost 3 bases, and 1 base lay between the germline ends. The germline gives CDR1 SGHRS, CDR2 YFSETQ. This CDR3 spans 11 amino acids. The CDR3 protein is CASSYYNEQFF. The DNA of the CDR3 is TGCGCCAGCAGCTACTACAATGAGCAGTTCTTC.

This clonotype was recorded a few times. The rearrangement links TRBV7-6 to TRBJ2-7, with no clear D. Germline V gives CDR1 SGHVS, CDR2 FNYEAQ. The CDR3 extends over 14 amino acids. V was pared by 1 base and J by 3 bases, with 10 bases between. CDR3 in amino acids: CASSLESEGYEQYF. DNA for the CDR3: TGTGCCAGCAGCTTAGAGTCAGAAGGCTACGAGCAGTACTTC.

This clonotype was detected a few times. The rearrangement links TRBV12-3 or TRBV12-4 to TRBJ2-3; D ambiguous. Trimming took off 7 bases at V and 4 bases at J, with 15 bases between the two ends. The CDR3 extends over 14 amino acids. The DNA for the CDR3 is TGTGCCAGCACTAGAGACCAAGTCCCAGATACGCAGTATTTT. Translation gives CASTRDQVPDTQYF.

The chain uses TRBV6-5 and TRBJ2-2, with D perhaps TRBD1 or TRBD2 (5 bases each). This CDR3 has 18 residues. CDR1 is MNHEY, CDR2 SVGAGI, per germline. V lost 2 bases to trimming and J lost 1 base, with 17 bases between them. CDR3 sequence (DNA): TGTGCCAGCAGTTACGGACTCCCCAGGGTACAGAACACCGGGGAGCTGTTTTTT. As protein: CASSYGLPRVQNTGELFF.

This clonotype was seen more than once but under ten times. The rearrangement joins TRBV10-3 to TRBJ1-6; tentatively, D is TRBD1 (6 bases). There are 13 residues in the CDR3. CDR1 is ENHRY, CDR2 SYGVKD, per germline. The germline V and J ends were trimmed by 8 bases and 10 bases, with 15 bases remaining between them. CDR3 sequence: CAIQPGGESPLHF. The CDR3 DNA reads TGTGCCATCCAACCTGGGGGCGAATCACCCCTCCACTTT.